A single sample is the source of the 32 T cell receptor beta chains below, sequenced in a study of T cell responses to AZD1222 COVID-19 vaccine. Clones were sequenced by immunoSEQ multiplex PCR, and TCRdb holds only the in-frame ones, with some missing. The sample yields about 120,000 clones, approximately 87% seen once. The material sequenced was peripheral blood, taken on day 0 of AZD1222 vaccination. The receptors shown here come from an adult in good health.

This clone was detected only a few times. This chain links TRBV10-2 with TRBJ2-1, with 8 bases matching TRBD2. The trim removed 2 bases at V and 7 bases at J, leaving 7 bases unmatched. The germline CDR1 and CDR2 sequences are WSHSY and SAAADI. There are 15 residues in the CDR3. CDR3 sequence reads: CASSETSGRGNEQFF. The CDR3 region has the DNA TGCGCCAGCAGTGAGACTAGCGGCCGGGGGAATGAGCAGTTCTTC.

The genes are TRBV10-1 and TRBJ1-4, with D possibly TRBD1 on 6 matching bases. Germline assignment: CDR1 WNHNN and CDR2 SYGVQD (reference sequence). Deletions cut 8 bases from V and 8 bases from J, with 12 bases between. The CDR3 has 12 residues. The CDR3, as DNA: TGCGCCAGCCGAGGGGGGTCAGAAAAACTGTTTTTT. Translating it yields CASRGGSEKLFF.

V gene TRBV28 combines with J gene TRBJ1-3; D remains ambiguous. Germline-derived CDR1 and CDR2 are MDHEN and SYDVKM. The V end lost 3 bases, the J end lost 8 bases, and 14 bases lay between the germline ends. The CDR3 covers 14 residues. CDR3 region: CASSFVGVRDTIYF. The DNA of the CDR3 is TGTGCCAGCAGTTTTGTCGGGGTGCGAGACACCATATATTTT.

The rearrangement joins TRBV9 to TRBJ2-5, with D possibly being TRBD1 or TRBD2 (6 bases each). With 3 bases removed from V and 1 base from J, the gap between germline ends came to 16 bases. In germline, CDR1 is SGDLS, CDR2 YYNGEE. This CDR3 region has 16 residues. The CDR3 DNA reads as TGTGCCAGCAGCGCGGGGGCTGGGACTGGCCAAGAGACCCAGTACTTC. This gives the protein CASSAGAGTGQETQYF. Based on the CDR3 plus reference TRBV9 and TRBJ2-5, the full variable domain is DSGVTQTPKHLITATGQRVTLRCSPRSGDLSVYWYQQSLDQGLQFLIQYYNGEERAKGNILERFSAQQFPDLHSELNLSSLELGDSALYFCASSAGAGTGQETQYFGPGTRLLVL.

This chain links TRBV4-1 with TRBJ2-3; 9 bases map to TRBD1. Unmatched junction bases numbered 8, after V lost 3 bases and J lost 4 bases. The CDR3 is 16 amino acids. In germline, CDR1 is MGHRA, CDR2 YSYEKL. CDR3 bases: TGCGCCAGCAGCCATCCGACAGGGGGATCCGCAGATACGCAGTATTTT. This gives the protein CASSHPTGGSADTQYF.

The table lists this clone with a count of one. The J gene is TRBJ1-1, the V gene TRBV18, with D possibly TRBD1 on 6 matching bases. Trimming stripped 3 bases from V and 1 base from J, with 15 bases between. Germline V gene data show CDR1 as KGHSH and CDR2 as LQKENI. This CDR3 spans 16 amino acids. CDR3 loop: CASSPPGGAGNTEAFF. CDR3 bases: TGTGCCAGCTCACCTCCCGGGGGCGCGGGGAACACTGAAGCTTTCTTT.

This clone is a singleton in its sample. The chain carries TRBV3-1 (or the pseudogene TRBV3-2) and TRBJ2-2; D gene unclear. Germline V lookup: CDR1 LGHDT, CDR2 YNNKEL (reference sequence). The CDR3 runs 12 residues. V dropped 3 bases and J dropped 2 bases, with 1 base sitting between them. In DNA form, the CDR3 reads TGTGCCAGCAGCCACAACACCGGGGAGCTGTTTTTT. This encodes CASSHNTGELFF.

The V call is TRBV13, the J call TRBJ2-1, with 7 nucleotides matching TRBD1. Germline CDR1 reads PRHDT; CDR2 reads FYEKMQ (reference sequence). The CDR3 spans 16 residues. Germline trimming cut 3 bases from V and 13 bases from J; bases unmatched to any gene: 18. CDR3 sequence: CASSFRTGPSIAVQFF. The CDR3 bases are TGTGCCAGCAGCTTCCGGACAGGTCCCTCTATTGCTGTCCAGTTCTTC.

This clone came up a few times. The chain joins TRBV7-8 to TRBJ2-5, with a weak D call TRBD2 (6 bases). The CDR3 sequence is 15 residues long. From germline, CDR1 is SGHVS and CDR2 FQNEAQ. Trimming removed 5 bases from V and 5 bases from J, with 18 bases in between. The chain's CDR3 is CASSPFPTGRETQYF. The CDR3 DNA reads TGTGCCAGCAGCCCCTTCCCAACGGGGAGGGAGACCCAGTACTTC.

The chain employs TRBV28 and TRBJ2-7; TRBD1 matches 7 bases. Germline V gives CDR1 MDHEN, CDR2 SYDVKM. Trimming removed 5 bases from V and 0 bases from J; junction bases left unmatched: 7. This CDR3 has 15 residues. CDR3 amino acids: CASSPLGDSSYEQYF. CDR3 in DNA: TGTGCCAGCAGTCCCTTAGGGGACAGCTCCTACGAGCAGTACTTC.

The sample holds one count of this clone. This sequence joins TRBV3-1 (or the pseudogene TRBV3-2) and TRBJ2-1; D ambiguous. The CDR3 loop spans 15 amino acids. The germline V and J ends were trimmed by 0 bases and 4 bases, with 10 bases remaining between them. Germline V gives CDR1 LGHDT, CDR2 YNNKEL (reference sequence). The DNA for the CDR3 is TGTGCCAGCAGCCAAGAAGGTCGTTATTACAATGAGCAGTTCTTC. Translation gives CASSQEGRYYNEQFF.

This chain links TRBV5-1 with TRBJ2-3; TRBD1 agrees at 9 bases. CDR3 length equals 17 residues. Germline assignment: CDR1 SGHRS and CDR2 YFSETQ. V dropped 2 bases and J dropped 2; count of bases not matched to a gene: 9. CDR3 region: CASSLNPGTGNTDTQYF. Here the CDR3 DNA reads TGCGCCAGCAGCTTAAACCCCGGGACAGGGAACACAGATACGCAGTATTTT. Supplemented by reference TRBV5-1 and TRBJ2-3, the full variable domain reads KAGVTQTPRYLIKTRGQQVTLSCSPISGHRSVSWYQQTPGQGLQFLFEYFSETQRNKGNFPGRFSGRQFSNSRSEMNVSTLELGDSALYLCASSLNPGTGNTDTQYFGPGTRLTVL.

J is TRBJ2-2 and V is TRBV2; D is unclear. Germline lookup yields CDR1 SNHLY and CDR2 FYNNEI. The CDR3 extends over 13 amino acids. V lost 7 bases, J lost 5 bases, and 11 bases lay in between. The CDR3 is CASKLFPTGELFF. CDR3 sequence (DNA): TGTGCCAGCAAACTATTCCCGACCGGGGAGCTGTTTTTT.

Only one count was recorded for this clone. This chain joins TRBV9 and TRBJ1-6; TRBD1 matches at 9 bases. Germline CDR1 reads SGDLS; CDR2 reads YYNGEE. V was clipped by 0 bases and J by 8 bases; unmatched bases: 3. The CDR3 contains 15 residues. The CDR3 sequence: CASSVEGQGYSPLHF. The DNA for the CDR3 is TGTGCCAGCAGCGTAGAGGGACAGGGTTATTCACCCCTCCACTTT.

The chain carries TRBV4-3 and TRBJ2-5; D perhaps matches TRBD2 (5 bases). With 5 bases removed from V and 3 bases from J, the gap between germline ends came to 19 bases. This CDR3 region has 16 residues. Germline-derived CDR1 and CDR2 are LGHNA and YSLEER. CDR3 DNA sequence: TGCGCCAGCAGCGCCTCTCTTTTGGCGAGGGAAGAGACCCAGTACTTC. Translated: CASSASLLAREETQYF.

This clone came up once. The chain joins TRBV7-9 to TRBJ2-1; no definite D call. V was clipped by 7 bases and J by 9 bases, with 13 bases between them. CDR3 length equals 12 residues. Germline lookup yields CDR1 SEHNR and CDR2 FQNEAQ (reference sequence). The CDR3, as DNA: TGTGCCAGCACTGATCTCGCTCCTGAGCAGTTCTTC. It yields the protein CASTDLAPEQFF.

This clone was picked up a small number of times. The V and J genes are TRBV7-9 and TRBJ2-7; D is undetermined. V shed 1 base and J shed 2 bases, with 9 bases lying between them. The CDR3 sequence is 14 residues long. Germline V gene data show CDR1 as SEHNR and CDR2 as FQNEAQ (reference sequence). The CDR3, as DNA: TGTGCCAGCAGCTTAGAGGATTCCCCCTACGAGCAGTACTTC. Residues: CASSLEDSPYEQYF.

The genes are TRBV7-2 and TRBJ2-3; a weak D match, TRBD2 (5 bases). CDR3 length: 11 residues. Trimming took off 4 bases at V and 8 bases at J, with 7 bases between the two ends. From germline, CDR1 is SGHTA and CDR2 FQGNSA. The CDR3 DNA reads TGTGCCAGCAGCTCAGAGGGTACGCAGTATTTT. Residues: CASSSEGTQYF.

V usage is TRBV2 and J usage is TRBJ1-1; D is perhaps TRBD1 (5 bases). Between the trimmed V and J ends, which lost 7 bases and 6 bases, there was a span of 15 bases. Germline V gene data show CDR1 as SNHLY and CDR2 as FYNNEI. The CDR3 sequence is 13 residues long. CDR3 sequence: CASIPGQVPEAFF. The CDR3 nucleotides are TGTGCCAGCATACCGGGGCAGGTCCCTGAAGCTTTCTTT.

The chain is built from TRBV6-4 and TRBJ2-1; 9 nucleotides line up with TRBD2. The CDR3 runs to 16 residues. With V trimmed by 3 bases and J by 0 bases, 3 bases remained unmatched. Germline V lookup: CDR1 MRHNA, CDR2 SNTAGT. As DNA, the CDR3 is TGTGCCAGCAGTGAACTAGCGGGTCCCTCCTACAATGAGCAGTTCTTC. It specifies CASSELAGPSYNEQFF.

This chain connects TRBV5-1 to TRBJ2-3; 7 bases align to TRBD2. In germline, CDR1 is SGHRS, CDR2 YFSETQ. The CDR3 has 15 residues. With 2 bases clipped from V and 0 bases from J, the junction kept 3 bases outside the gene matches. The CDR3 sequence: CASSLAGFSTDTQYF. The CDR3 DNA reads TGCGCCAGCAGCTTAGCGGGATTCAGCACAGATACGCAGTATTTT.

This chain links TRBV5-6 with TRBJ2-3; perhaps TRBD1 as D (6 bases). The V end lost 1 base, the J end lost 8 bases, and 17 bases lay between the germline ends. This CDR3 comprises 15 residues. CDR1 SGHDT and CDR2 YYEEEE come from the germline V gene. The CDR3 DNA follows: TGTGCCAGCAGCTTGAGGGCCCCTGGGGGCGGTACGCAGTATTTT. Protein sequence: CASSLRAPGGGTQYF.

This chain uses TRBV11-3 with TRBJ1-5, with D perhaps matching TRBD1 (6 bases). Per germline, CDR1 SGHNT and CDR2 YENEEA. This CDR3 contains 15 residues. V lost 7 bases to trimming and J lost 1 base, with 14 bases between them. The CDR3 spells CASTPRGGSNQPQHF. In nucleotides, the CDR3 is TGTGCCAGCACCCCTCGAGGGGGGAGCAATCAGCCCCAGCATTTT.

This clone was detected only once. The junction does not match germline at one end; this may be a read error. This CDR3 is CASTPREASGLRLFLVF. The CDR3 coding sequence is TGTGCCAGCACCCCTCGGGAGGCTAGCGGGCTTCGCTTGTTTTTGGTCTTC. The chain carries TRBV7-9 and TRBJ2-1, with 8 bases lining up with TRBD2. CDR1 and CDR2 (germline): SEHNR, FQNEAQ (reference sequence). This CDR3 contains 17 residues. The variable domain in full, with the rest retrieved from reference TRBV7-9 and TRBJ2-1, is DTGVSQNPRHKITKRGQNVTFRCDPISEHNRLYWYRQTLGQGPEFLTYFQNEAQLEKSRLLSDRFSAERPKGSFSTLEIQRTEQGDSAMYLCASTPREASGLRLFLVFGPGTRLTVL.

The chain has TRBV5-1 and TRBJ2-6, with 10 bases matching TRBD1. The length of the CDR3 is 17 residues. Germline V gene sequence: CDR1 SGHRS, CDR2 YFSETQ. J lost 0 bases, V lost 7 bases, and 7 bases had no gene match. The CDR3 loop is CASRWGQGSSGANVLTF. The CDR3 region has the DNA TGCGCCAGCCGCTGGGGACAGGGGAGCTCTGGGGCCAACGTCCTGACTTTC.

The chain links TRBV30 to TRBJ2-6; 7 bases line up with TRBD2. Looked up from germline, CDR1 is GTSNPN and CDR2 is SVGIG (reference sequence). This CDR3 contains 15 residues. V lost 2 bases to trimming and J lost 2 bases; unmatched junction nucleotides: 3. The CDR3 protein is CAWSHGGAGANVLTF. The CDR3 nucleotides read TGTGCCTGGAGTCATGGGGGGGCTGGGGCCAACGTCCTGACTTTC. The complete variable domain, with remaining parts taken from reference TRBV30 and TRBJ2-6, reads SQTIHQWPATLVQPVGSPLSLECTVEGTSNPNLYWYRQAAGRGLQLLFYSVGIGQISSEVPQNLSASRPQDRQFILSSKKLLLSDSGFYLCAWSHGGAGANVLTFGAGSRLTVL.

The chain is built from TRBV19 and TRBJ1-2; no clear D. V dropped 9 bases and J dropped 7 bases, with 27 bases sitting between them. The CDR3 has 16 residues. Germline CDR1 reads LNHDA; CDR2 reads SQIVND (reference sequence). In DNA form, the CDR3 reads TGTGCCAGCCGGAACGAAGGAGCCCTTCATCGCGGTGGCTACACCTTC. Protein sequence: CASRNEGALHRGGYTF.

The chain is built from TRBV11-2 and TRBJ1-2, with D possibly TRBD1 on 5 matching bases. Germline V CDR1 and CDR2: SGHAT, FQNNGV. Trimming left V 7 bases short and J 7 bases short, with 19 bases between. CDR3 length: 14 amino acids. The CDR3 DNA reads TGTGCCAGCAAAATCCCGGCTGGGAGGGGTGGCTACACCTTC. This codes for CASKIPAGRGGYTF.

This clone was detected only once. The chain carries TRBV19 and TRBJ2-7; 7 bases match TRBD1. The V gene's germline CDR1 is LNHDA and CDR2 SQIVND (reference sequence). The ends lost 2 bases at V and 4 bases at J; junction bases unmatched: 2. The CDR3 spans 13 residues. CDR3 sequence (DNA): TGTGCCAGTAGTATAACCAGGGGGTACGAGCAGTACTTC. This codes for CASSITRGYEQYF.

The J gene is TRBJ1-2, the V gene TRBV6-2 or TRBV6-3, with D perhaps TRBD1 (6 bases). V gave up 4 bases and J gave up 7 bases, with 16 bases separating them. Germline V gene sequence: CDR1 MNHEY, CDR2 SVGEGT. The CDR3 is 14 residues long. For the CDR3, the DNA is TGTGCCAGCAGTTCCGCCCTCAGGGGAAGTGGCTACACCTTC. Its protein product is CASSSALRGSGYTF.

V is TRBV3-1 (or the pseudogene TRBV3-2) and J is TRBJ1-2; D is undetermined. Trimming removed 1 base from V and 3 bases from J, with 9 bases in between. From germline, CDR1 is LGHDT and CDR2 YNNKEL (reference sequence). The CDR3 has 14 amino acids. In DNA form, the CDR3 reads TGTGCCAGCAGCCAAGTCGGCCAGTACTATGGCTACACCTTC. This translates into CASSQVGQYYGYTF.

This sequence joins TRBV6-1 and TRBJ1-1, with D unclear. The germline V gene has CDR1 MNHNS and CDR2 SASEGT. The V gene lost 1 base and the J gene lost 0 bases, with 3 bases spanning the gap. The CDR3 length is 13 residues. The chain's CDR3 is CASSEVLNTEAFF. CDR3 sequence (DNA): TGTGCCAGCAGTGAAGTTCTGAACACTGAAGCTTTCTTT.